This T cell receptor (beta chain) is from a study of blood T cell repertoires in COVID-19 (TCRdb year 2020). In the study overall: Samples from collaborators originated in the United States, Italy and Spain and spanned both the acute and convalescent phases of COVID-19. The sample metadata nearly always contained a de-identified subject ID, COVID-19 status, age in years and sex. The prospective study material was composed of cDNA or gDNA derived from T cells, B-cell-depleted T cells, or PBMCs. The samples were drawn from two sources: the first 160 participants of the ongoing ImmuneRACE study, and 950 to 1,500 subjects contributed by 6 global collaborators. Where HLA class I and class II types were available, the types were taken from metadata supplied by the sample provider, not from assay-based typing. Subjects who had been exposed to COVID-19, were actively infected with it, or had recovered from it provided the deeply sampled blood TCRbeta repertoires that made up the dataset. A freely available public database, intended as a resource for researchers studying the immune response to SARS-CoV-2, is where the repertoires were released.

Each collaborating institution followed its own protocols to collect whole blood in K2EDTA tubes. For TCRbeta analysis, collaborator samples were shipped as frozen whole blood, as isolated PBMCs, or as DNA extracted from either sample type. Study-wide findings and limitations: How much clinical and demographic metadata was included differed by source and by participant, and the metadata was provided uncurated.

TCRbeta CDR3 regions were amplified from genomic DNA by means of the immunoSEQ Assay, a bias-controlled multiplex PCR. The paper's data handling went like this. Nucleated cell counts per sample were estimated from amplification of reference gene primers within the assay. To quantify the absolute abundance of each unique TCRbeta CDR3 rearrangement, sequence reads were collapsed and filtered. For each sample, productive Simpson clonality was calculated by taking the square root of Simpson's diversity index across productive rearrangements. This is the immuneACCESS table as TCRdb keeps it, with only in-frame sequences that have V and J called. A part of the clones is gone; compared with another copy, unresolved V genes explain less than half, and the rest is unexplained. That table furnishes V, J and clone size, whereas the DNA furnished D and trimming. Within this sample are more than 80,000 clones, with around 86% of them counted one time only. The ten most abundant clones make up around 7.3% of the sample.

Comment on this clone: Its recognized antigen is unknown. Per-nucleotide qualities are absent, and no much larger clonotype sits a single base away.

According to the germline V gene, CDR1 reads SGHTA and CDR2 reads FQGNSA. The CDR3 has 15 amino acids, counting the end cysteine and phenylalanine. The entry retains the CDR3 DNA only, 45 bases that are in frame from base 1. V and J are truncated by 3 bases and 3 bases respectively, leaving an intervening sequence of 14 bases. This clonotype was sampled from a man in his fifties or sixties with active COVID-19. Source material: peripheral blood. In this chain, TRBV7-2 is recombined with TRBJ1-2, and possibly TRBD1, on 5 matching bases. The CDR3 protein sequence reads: CASSLVRGSDYGYTF. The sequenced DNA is TGTGCCAGCAGCTTGGTCCGGGGGAGTGACTATGGCTACACCTTC. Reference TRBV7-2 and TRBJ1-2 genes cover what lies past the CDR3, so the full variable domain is GAGVSQSPSNKVTEKGKDVELRCDPISGHTALYWYRQSLGQGLEFLIYFQGNSAPDKSGLPSDRFSAERTGGSVSTLTIQRTQQEDSAVYLCASSLVRGSDYGYTFGSGTRLTVV.